The 13 T cell receptor beta chains presented below share a single source sample, sequenced in a study of beta chain features in type 1 diabetes. Antigens of these TCRs are unknown. Expressed TCRB transcripts were sequenced after all isolated RNA was converted to cDNA. TCRdb's copy holds only in-frame clones and misses some; the assay was immunoSEQ multiplex PCR. The sample has 200,000 to 250,000 clones; approximately 15% are singletons. Study conclusions and caveats: All four CD4+ subsets of Type 1 diabetes patients contained TCRB CDR3s that were moderately but significantly shorter.

The sample comprised naive CD4+ T cells from blood. The receptor source for this set is a man under 40 with type 1 diabetes.

This rearrangement joins TRBV4-2 to TRBJ2-3; the D gene is possibly TRBD1 (5 bases). V lost 0 bases, J lost 4 bases, and 17 bases lay in between. CDR1 is LGHNA and CDR2 is YNFKEQ in the germline V gene. This CDR3 has 17 amino acids. The CDR3 reads CASSQDQDRGLPDTQYF. Written as DNA, the CDR3 is TGTGCCAGCAGCCAAGATCAAGATAGGGGTCTTCCAGATACGCAGTATTTT.

In its sample, this clone was seen a few times. CDR3 protein: CASSSGPGTYEQYF. CDR3 DNA sequence: TGTGCCAGCAGCTCAGGTCCGGGGACCTACGAGCAGTACTTC. The chain is built from TRBV11-2 and TRBJ2-7; TRBD2 is a possible D gene (5 bases). V lost 4 bases and J 2 bases, leaving 12 bases between the germline ends. CDR3 length: 14 amino acids. The germline V gene has CDR1 SGHAT and CDR2 FQNNGV.

This CDR3 is CAISPGQLHNEQFF. CDR3 coding DNA: TGTGCCATCAGCCCGGGACAGCTACACAATGAGCAGTTCTTC. The chain employs TRBV10-3 and TRBJ2-1; 7 bases are shared with TRBD1. This CDR3 has 14 amino acids. With 6 bases clipped from V and 5 bases from J, the junction kept 7 bases outside the gene matches. Germline V gives CDR1 ENHRY, CDR2 SYGVKD.

This clone showed up just a few times. The J gene is TRBJ2-2, the V gene TRBV2; unclear D gene. V was clipped by 5 bases and J by 6 bases, with 10 bases between them. Germline V lookup: CDR1 SNHLY, CDR2 FYNNEI. There are 13 residues in the CDR3. The CDR3, as DNA: TGTGCCAGCAGTTCCCAGGCTGCCGGGGAGCTGTTTTTT. It translates to CASSSQAAGELFF.

The rearrangement joins TRBV30 to TRBJ2-1, with 7 bases fitting TRBD1. Germline values: CDR1 GTSNPN, CDR2 SVGIG (reference sequence). The CDR3 runs to 13 residues. The V segment lost 7 bases and the J segment 3 bases; nucleotides outside the gene matches: 6. The CDR3 DNA reads TGTGCCTCGCGAGGGGGCCTCTACAATGAGCAGTTCTTC. Its translation is CASRGGLYNEQFF. The full variable domain, with the rest looked up from reference TRBV30 and TRBJ2-1, is SQTIHQWPATLVQPVGSPLSLECTVEGTSNPNLYWYRQAAGRGLQLLFYSVGIGQISSEVPQNLSASRPQDRQFILSSKKLLLSDSGFYLCASRGGLYNEQFFGPGTRLTVL.

The V gene is TRBV18, the J gene TRBJ1-4, with a tentative D call TRBD1 (5 bases). This CDR3 is built from 14 residues. The germline V and J ends were trimmed by 3 bases and 8 bases, with 13 bases remaining between them. Germline V gives CDR1 KGHSH, CDR2 LQKENI. The CDR3, as DNA: TGTGCCAGCTCACCTGGTCAGGGTAGCGAAAAACTGTTTTTT. It translates to CASSPGQGSEKLFF.

Only a few counts were recorded for this clone. The chain has TRBV5-1 and TRBJ2-7; 9 nucleotides agree with TRBD1. Looked up from germline, CDR1 is SGHRS and CDR2 is YFSETQ. The CDR3 has 14 amino acids. The V segment lost 4 bases and the J segment 3 bases; nucleotides outside the gene matches: 5. The CDR3 region has the DNA TGCGCCAGCAGCACCGGACAGGGGTTCTACGAGCAGTACTTC. Its protein product is CASSTGQGFYEQYF.

This clone was detected a few times. The V and J genes are TRBV19 and TRBJ2-5; 7 nucleotides line up with TRBD1. CDR1 is LNHDA, CDR2 SQIVND, per germline (reference sequence). There are 14 residues in the CDR3. V trimming: 5 bases; J trimming: 3 bases; junction bases outside the gene matches: 6. The CDR3: CASSPSGQKETQYF. The CDR3 nucleotides read TGTGCCAGTAGTCCCTCGGGACAGAAAGAGACCCAGTACTTC.

In its sample, this clone was seen a few times. J is TRBJ2-5 and V is TRBV29-1, with TRBD2 matching over 7 bases. CDR3 length: 13 residues. The ends lost 7 bases at V and 7 bases at J; junction bases unmatched: 12. From germline, CDR1 is SQVTM and CDR2 ANQGSEA. In DNA, the CDR3 is TGCAGCGGGGGAAGGGGAGGGGAGGGGACCCAGTACTTC. The encoded protein is CSGGRGGEGTQYF.

V is TRBV5-4 and J is TRBJ2-3; 11 nucleotides line up with TRBD2. After removal of 5 bases from V and 6 bases from J, the junction contained 8 bases not matched to a gene. The germline gives CDR1 SGHNT, CDR2 YYREEE (reference sequence). This CDR3 comprises 15 residues. The CDR3 DNA is TGTGCCAGCAGTCGTAGCGGGGGGGCAGGTGATACGCAGTATTTT. Residues: CASSRSGGAGDTQYF.

The rearrangement joins TRBV7-9 to TRBJ2-5, with D possibly matching TRBD1 (7 bases). This CDR3 comprises 15 residues. From germline, CDR1 is SEHNR and CDR2 FQNEAQ (reference sequence). Trimming removed 2 bases at V and 0 bases at J, with 10 bases between. CDR3 protein: CASSLPGGYQETQYF. The CDR3 nucleotides are TGTGCCAGCAGCTTACCAGGGGGGTACCAAGAGACCCAGTACTTC.

This clone was recorded a few times. This chain connects TRBV4-1 to TRBJ2-5; 9 bases match TRBD1. CDR3 length: 17 amino acids. Looked up from germline, CDR1 is MGHRA and CDR2 is YSYEKL. The J segment lost 5 bases and the V segment lost 3 bases, leaving 13 bases of the junction unmatched. The CDR3 loop reads CASSQTGGTGSVETQYF. The CDR3 DNA reads TGCGCCAGCAGCCAGACAGGTGGGACAGGGAGTGTTGAGACCCAGTACTTC.

The chain links TRBV18 to TRBJ2-1; the D gene is possibly TRBD2 (6 bases). Trimming left V 5 bases short and J 9 bases short, with 11 bases between. Germline V gene sequence: CDR1 KGHSH, CDR2 LQKENI. CDR3 size: 12 residues. The CDR3 sequence: CASSAQGGEQFF. The DNA of the CDR3 is TGTGCCAGCTCAGCCCAGGGAGGTGAGCAGTTCTTC.